These 16 T cell receptor beta chains share one sample of origin, sequenced in a study of blood T cell repertoires in COVID-19. Clones were sequenced by immunoSEQ multiplex PCR, and TCRdb holds only the in-frame ones, with some missing. The sample includes about 130,000 clones, 88% of them seen just once. The sample taken for sequencing was peripheral blood. Receptors originate from an older man with active COVID-19.

This clone was counted only a few times. The rearrangement links TRBV28 to TRBJ1-5; 7 nucleotides line up with TRBD1. CDR1 and CDR2 from the germline V gene are MDHEN and SYDVKM. Losses at the gene ends were 1 base for V and 5 bases for J; bases not matched to a gene: 11. The CDR3 loop spans 17 amino acids. The CDR3: CASSLFWDRRGDQPQHF. CDR3 DNA: TGTGCCAGCAGTTTATTTTGGGACAGACGAGGAGATCAGCCCCAGCATTTT. Supplemented by reference TRBV28 and TRBJ1-5, the full variable domain reads DVKVTQSSRYLVKRTGEKVFLECVQDMDHENMFWYRQDPGLGLRLIYFSYDVKMKEKGDIPEGYSVSREKKERFSLILESASTNQTSMYLCASSLFWDRRGDQPQHFGDGTRLSIL.

This chain uses TRBV7-9 with TRBJ2-7; 8 bases map to TRBD2. The trim removed 6 bases at V and 4 bases at J, leaving 14 bases unmatched. Germline assignment: CDR1 SEHNR and CDR2 FQNEAQ (reference sequence). This CDR3 has 16 amino acids. CDR3 amino acids: CASSSEPRAGVYEQYF. The DNA for the CDR3 is TGTGCCAGCAGTTCAGAGCCCCGAGCGGGAGTTTACGAGCAGTACTTC.

The chain couples TRBV27 to TRBJ2-2, with 10 bases that match TRBD2. The CDR3 sequence is 16 residues long. CDR1 is MNHEY, CDR2 SMNVEV, per germline (reference sequence). The J segment lost 7 bases and the V segment lost 11 bases, leaving 16 bases of the junction unmatched. CDR3 region: CARDRGTSVSGGELFF. Written as DNA, the CDR3 is TGTGCCCGAGATAGGGGGACTAGCGTAAGTGGCGGGGAGCTGTTTTTT.

The rearrangement joins TRBV7-2 to TRBJ1-2, with a possible D match to TRBD1 (6 bases). Trimming took 5 bases from V and 8 from J, leaving 12 bases between them. Germline CDR1 SGHTA, CDR2 FQGNSA. The CDR3 loop spans 12 amino acids. CDR3 loop: CASSVRQGGYTF. CDR3 sequence (DNA): TGTGCCAGCAGCGTTCGCCAGGGGGGCTACACCTTC.

This clone was seen a single time. The V and J genes are TRBV19 and TRBJ2-3; weak D call: TRBD1 (6 bases). Germline-derived CDR1 and CDR2 are LNHDA and SQIVND (reference sequence). Trimming cost V 3 bases and J 5 bases, with 15 bases left between them. The CDR3 totals 15 residues. CDR3 DNA sequence: TGTGCCAGTAGTATTCTCAGGGGCGCGGGAGATACGCAGTATTTT. This translates into CASSILRGAGDTQYF.

V usage is TRBV7-2 and J usage is TRBJ1-1, with D tentatively TRBD1 (6 bases). Deletions cut 5 bases from V and 3 bases from J, with 13 bases between. The CDR3 totals 14 residues. The germline V gene has CDR1 SGHTA and CDR2 FQGNSA. CDR3 sequence reads: CASSPRRGDTEAFF. Written as DNA, the CDR3 is TGTGCCAGCAGCCCTCGCAGGGGTGACACTGAAGCTTTCTTT.

J is TRBJ1-1 and V is TRBV28, with 8 bases lining up with TRBD1. Trimming cost V 5 bases and J 1 base; bases outside gene matches: 3. The CDR3 loop spans 14 amino acids. Germline V lookup: CDR1 MDHEN, CDR2 SYDVKM. The CDR3, as DNA: TGTGCCAGCAGTCCGCAGGGGGCGAACACTGAAGCTTTCTTT. It is translated as CASSPQGANTEAFF.

This chain connects TRBV5-1 to TRBJ1-2, with 8 bases that match TRBD1. The germline gives CDR1 SGHRS, CDR2 YFSETQ. The CDR3 loop spans 14 amino acids. Trimming at V came to 7 bases and at J to 0 bases, leaving 5 bases not matched to a gene. The CDR3 reads CASGGTGSNYGYTF. In DNA, the CDR3 is TGCGCCAGCGGGGGGACAGGCTCTAACTATGGCTACACCTTC.

V and J are TRBV5-1 and TRBJ2-5; the D is unclear. The V gene's germline CDR1 is SGHRS and CDR2 YFSETQ. V was trimmed by 0 bases and J by 7 bases, leaving 10 bases between them. The CDR3 spans 13 residues. The DNA of the CDR3 is TGCGCCAGCAGCTTGGTGGGCGAAGGGACCCAGTACTTC. Protein: CASSLVGEGTQYF.

The gene calls are TRBV19 and TRBJ1-5; tentative D call: TRBD1 (5 bases). Per germline, CDR1 LNHDA and CDR2 SQIVND (reference sequence). V was shortened by 3 bases and J by 9 bases, with 18 bases between the two germline ends. This CDR3 contains 15 residues. CDR3 bases: TGTGCCAGTAGTATCCAGGGAGGGGAGTACCTGCCCCAGCATTTT. Protein: CASSIQGGEYLPQHF.

This chain uses TRBV7-9 with TRBJ2-3; 11 bases are shared with TRBD2. The trim removed 5 bases at V and 2 bases at J, leaving 15 bases unmatched. The germline V gene has CDR1 SEHNR and CDR2 FQNEAQ (reference sequence). The CDR3 has 19 amino acids. In DNA form, the CDR3 reads TGTGCCAGCAGCCCGGGGACTAGCGGAGGGGTTCTTGTCACAGATACGCAGTATTTT. It translates to CASSPGTSGGVLVTDTQYF. Drawing the rest from reference TRBV7-9 and TRBJ2-3, the complete variable domain is DTGVSQNPRHKITKRGQNVTFRCDPISEHNRLYWYRQTLGQGPEFLTYFQNEAQLEKSRLLSDRFSAERPKGSFSTLEIQRTEQGDSAMYLCASSPGTSGGVLVTDTQYFGPGTRLTVL.

V usage is TRBV7-2 and J usage is TRBJ1-6; D is ambiguous. The CDR3 has 14 amino acids. Germline lookup yields CDR1 SGHTA and CDR2 FQGNSA. Trimming left V 0 bases short and J 10 bases short, with 10 bases between. The CDR3 DNA follows: TGTGCCAGCAGCTTAGCCCCGGGTGTCTCACCCCTCCACTTT. It is translated as CASSLAPGVSPLHF.

The chain combines TRBV7-3 with TRBJ2-3, with D possibly matching TRBD2 (5 bases). The CDR3 totals 18 residues. V was clipped by 0 bases and J by 2 bases, with 18 bases between them. CDR1 is SGHTA, CDR2 FQGTGA, per germline. CDR3 DNA: TGTGCCAGCAGCTTAACAGGAACTCCCCGACGGGACACAGATACGCAGTATTTT. It yields the protein CASSLTGTPRRDTDTQYF.

V gene TRBV27 combines with J gene TRBJ2-7; 14 nucleotides line up with TRBD2. This CDR3 is built from 16 residues. Germline values: CDR1 MNHEY, CDR2 SMNVEV (reference sequence). With 5 bases clipped from V and 7 bases from J, the junction kept 10 bases outside the gene matches. CDR3 DNA sequence: TGTGCCAGCAGTCCCCGACTAGCGGGAGGGCCATTAGAGCAGTACTTC. Protein product: CASSPRLAGGPLEQYF.

The chain recombines TRBV15 with TRBJ1-2, with 9 positions matching TRBD1. The germline V gene encodes CDR1 LNHNV and CDR2 YYDKDF (reference sequence). The CDR3 loop spans 17 amino acids. Losses at the gene ends were 1 base for V and 5 bases for J; bases not matched to a gene: 11. This chain's CDR3 is CATSRGRGTGYEYGYTF. The CDR3 bases are TGTGCCACCAGCAGAGGGCGGGGGACAGGGTATGAGTATGGCTACACCTTC.

The rearrangement joins TRBV14 to TRBJ1-2, with TRBD1 as a possible D gene (5 bases). Trimming removed 3 bases at V and 7 bases at J, with 15 bases between. This CDR3 is 14 amino acids long. Germline V lookup: CDR1 SGHDN, CDR2 FVKESK. The CDR3 sequence: CASSHDGGFSGYTF. CDR3 sequence (DNA): TGTGCCAGCAGCCATGACGGGGGGTTTTCTGGCTACACCTTC.